These 24 T cell receptor beta chains share one sample of origin, sequenced in a study of OX40 agonist ivuxolimab in advanced cancers. Here immunoSEQ multiplex PCR was the method, and the copy in TCRdb shows in-frame clones only, minus some. The sample holds approximately 58,000 clones, more than 75% seen once. The specimen was CD4+ or CD8+ T cells sorted from blood, collected in a trial of the OX40 agonist ivuxolimab. All receptors derive from an adult with an advanced solid tumor such as melanoma, head and neck, liver or kidney cancer.

The V call is TRBV6-4, the J call TRBJ2-2, with D tentatively TRBD1 (5 bases). Trimming cost V 4 bases and J 0 bases, with 9 bases left between them. CDR3 length: 15 amino acids. CDR1 and CDR2 from the germline V gene are MRHNA and SNTAGT. CDR3 in DNA: TGTGCCAGCAGTGTGCAGGGCCCGAACACCGGGGAGCTGTTTTTT. This sequence encodes CASSVQGPNTGELFF.

The V call is TRBV6-1, the J call TRBJ2-1; 8 bases line up with TRBD2. This CDR3 is 18 amino acids long. From germline, CDR1 is MNHNS and CDR2 SASEGT. Trimming removed 0 bases from V and 2 bases from J; junction bases left unmatched: 9. The CDR3 region has the DNA TGTGCCAGCAGTGAAGCGCGACTGATAGCGGGGACCTACAATGAGCAGTTCTTC. This gives the protein CASSEARLIAGTYNEQFF.

This clone was observed a handful of times. V usage is TRBV29-1 and J usage is TRBJ2-1, with 7 bases identical to TRBD2. The junction had 4 bases not matched to a gene; V was cut back by 4 bases and J by 4 bases. Germline values: CDR1 SQVTM, CDR2 ANQGSEA. The CDR3 spans 13 residues. The CDR3 is CSVAGGGYNEQFF. The CDR3 DNA is TGCAGCGTTGCGGGGGGAGGTTACAATGAGCAGTTCTTC.

The chain has TRBV6-1 and TRBJ2-3; a weak D match, TRBD2 (5 bases). The CDR3 is 16 amino acids. The V gene's germline CDR1 is MNHNS and CDR2 SASEGT. Trimming took 6 bases from V and 0 from J, leaving 16 bases between them. The CDR3 sequence is CASSERSGKSTDTQYF. The CDR3 DNA follows: TGTGCCAGCAGCGAACGCAGCGGTAAAAGCACAGATACGCAGTATTTT.

The rearrangement uses TRBV18 and TRBJ1-2, with D possibly TRBD1 on 5 matching bases. CDR1 KGHSH and CDR2 LQKENI come from the germline V gene. The CDR3 runs 16 residues. The germline V and J ends were trimmed by 2 bases and 0 bases, with 13 bases remaining between them. The CDR3 bases are TGTGCCAGCTCACCAGGTATAGGGGAAGCTAACTATGGCTACACCTTC. Amino acids: CASSPGIGEANYGYTF.

V and J are TRBV2 and TRBJ2-5, with D maybe TRBD1 (5 bases). The CDR3 runs to 15 residues. V dropped 3 bases and J dropped 1 base, with 12 bases sitting between them. The germline V gene has CDR1 SNHLY and CDR2 FYNNEI. The chain's CDR3 is CASSDQLGAQETQYF. The CDR3, as DNA: TGTGCCAGCAGTGACCAGCTTGGGGCCCAAGAGACCCAGTACTTC.

This clone is a singleton in its sample. The J gene is TRBJ2-3, the V gene TRBV10-2; D unclear. This CDR3 is 13 amino acids long. Trimming cost V 4 bases and J 7 bases, with 12 bases left between them. Germline loops: CDR1 WSHSY, CDR2 SAAADI. The CDR3 DNA is TGCGCCAGCAGTGTTAGCCGCCAAAATACGCAGTATTTT. It translates to CASSVSRQNTQYF.

This chain links TRBV29-1 with TRBJ1-1; 7 positions match TRBD1. The CDR3 extends over 14 amino acids. CDR1 and CDR2 (germline): SQVTM, ANQGSEA. The ends lost 1 base at V and 6 bases at J; junction bases unmatched: 8. The CDR3 DNA is TGCAGCGTTGAAGGGGACAGCCCTCCACCTGAAGCTTTCTTT. It is translated as CSVEGDSPPPEAFF.

The genes are TRBV19 and TRBJ1-5; D is perhaps TRBD1 (6 bases). Germline CDR1 LNHDA, CDR2 SQIVND (reference sequence). V was clipped by 5 bases and J by 7 bases, with 15 bases between them. There are 14 residues in the CDR3. The CDR3 sequence: CASSAYRESQPQHF. Written as DNA, the CDR3 is TGTGCCAGTAGTGCCTACAGGGAAAGCCAGCCCCAGCATTTT. Together with reference TRBV19 and TRBJ1-5, the CDR3 gives the full variable domain: DGGITQSPKYLFRKEGQNVTLSCEQNLNHDAMYWYRQDPGQGLRLIYYSQIVNDFQKGDIAEGYSVSREKKESFPLTVTSAQKNPTAFYLCASSAYRESQPQHFGDGTRLSIL.

The chain carries TRBV28 and TRBJ1-2; D call uncertain. Trimming removed 5 bases from V and 4 bases from J, with 20 bases in between. Germline assignment: CDR1 MDHEN and CDR2 SYDVKM. CDR3 size: 16 residues. This chain's CDR3 is CASSNYPGPPAYGYTF. The CDR3 nucleotides are TGTGCCAGCAGTAACTACCCGGGCCCGCCGGCCTATGGCTACACCTTC.

The chain recombines TRBV6-6 with TRBJ1-2; maybe TRBD1 (6 bases). The CDR3 runs 13 residues. Between the trimmed V and J ends, which lost 1 base and 7 bases, there was a span of 10 bases. Germline V gene sequence: CDR1 MNHNY, CDR2 SVGAGI (reference sequence). The CDR3 DNA follows: TGTGCCAGCAGTTACTACCAGGGGCTTGGCTACACCTTC. This translates into CASSYYQGLGYTF.

V usage is TRBV15 and J usage is TRBJ1-5, with 8 bases lining up with TRBD1. This CDR3 contains 14 residues. The germline V gene encodes CDR1 LNHNV and CDR2 YYDKDF (reference sequence). V was clipped by 3 bases and J by 7 bases; unmatched bases: 5. CDR3 DNA sequence: TGTGCCACCAGCAGCCGACAGGGGAGACAGCCCCAGCATTTT. Amino acid sequence: CATSSRQGRQPQHF.

The sample holds a few counts of this clone. This rearrangement joins TRBV28 to TRBJ2-7; tentatively, D is TRBD2 (5 bases). V was shortened by 3 bases and J by 0 bases, with 12 bases between the two germline ends. Germline V gene data show CDR1 as MDHEN and CDR2 as SYDVKM. This CDR3 has 15 residues. The CDR3 sequence is CASSFPSGYSYEQYF. CDR3 bases: TGTGCCAGCAGTTTCCCGAGCGGCTACTCCTACGAGCAGTACTTC.

A word on this clone: The germline gene is not matched at one end of the junction; a read error may be the cause. The chain couples TRBV29-1 to TRBJ2-5, with TRBD2 matching over 10 bases. Germline V CDR1 and CDR2: SQVTM, ANQGSEA. This CDR3 has 14 amino acids. CDR3: CSVEEQGLAGAPDF. CDR3 sequence (DNA): TGCAGCGTTGAAGAACAGGGGCTAGCGGGGGCCCCGGACTTC. The full variable domain, rest sourced from reference TRBV29-1 and TRBJ2-5, is SAVISQKPSRDICQRGTSLTIQCQVDSQVTMMFWYRQQPGQSLTLIATANQGSEATYESGFVIDKFPISRPNLTFSTLTVSNMSPEDSSIYLCSVEEQGLAGAPDFGPGTRLLVL.

J is TRBJ1-2 and V is TRBV28, with D possibly matching TRBD1 (5 bases). V was pared by 5 bases and J by 2 bases, with 12 bases between. The CDR3 has 14 amino acids. Germline V CDR1 and CDR2: MDHEN, SYDVKM. CDR3 in DNA: TGTGCCAGCAGTATACCCCGGGACAACTATGGCTACACCTTC. This codes for CASSIPRDNYGYTF.

The chain has TRBV11-3 and TRBJ2-3, with TRBD1 identical over 9 bases. The V and J ends lost 0 bases and 1 base, in that order; junction bases with no gene match: 2. The CDR3 has 16 residues. Germline CDR1 is SGHNT and CDR2 is YENEEA. Written as DNA, the CDR3 is TGTGCCAGCAGCTTAGAGTGGACAGGGGGCACAGATACGCAGTATTTT. Amino acid sequence: CASSLEWTGGTDTQYF.

In its sample, this clone was seen a few times. The rearrangement joins TRBV6-6 to TRBJ2-1; TRBD2 matches 10 bases. The CDR3 spans 16 residues. CDR1 is MNHNY and CDR2 is SVGAGI in the germline V gene (reference sequence). V shed 0 bases and J 4 bases; nucleotides not matched to a gene: 3. CDR3 protein: CASSYSGTSVYNEQFF. The CDR3 region has the DNA TGTGCCAGCAGTTACTCCGGGACTAGCGTTTACAATGAGCAGTTCTTC.

This chain connects TRBV4-1 to TRBJ2-1; 7 bases map to TRBD1. This CDR3 region has 15 residues. V lost 4 bases, J lost 4 bases, and 7 bases stayed unmatched. Germline V CDR1 and CDR2: MGHRA, YSYEKL. CDR3 residues: CASSLHQGVYNEQFF. The DNA of the CDR3 is TGCGCCAGCAGCCTACACCAGGGGGTTTACAATGAGCAGTTCTTC.

This rearrangement joins TRBV5-4 to TRBJ1-2; no clear D. V shed 4 bases and J shed 5 bases, with 15 bases lying between them. CDR3 length: 14 residues. Germline CDR1 and CDR2: SGHNT and YYREEE (reference sequence). The CDR3 region is CASSPSQNRYGYTF. CDR3 coding DNA: TGTGCCAGCAGCCCGTCACAGAATAGATATGGCTACACCTTC.

The chain is built from TRBV7-9 and TRBJ2-5; D possibly corresponds to TRBD2 (5 bases). The CDR3 runs to 14 residues. V lost 1 base, J lost 5 bases, and 11 bases lay in between. The V gene's germline CDR1 is SEHNR and CDR2 FQNEAQ (reference sequence). The CDR3 reads CASSLGSRGETQYF. The CDR3 DNA follows: TGTGCCAGCAGCTTAGGGTCCCGAGGGGAGACCCAGTACTTC.

The V and J genes are TRBV10-2 and TRBJ1-2, with 7 bases aligning to TRBD1. The V gene end was trimmed by 3 bases and the J gene end by 4 bases; junction bases not matched to a gene: 5. The CDR3 has 14 residues. Germline CDR1 reads WSHSY; CDR2 reads SAAADI. The CDR3 loop is CASSDEGAGYGYTF. The CDR3 DNA reads as TGCGCCAGCAGTGACGAGGGGGCGGGCTATGGCTACACCTTC.

CDR3 in DNA: TGTGCCAGCAGCTTAGATTTACGGTGGCGCTCCTACGAGCAGTACTTC. It yields the protein CASSLDLRWRSYEQYF. The chain recombines TRBV7-9 with TRBJ2-7; D unclear. The ends were cut back, 1 base at V and 0 bases at J, with 13 bases in the middle. Germline V gives CDR1 SEHNR, CDR2 FQNEAQ (reference sequence). This CDR3 spans 16 amino acids.

The chain is built from TRBV4-2 and TRBJ2-7; unclear D gene. The CDR3 spans 15 residues. Looked up from germline, CDR1 is LGHNA and CDR2 is YNFKEQ. The ends were cut back, 0 bases at V and 2 bases at J, with 11 bases in the middle. CDR3 in DNA: TGTGCCAGCAGCCAAGATATGTCTATCCCCTACGAGCAGTACTTC. As protein: CASSQDMSIPYEQYF.

The chain joins TRBV7-8 to TRBJ2-7; possibly TRBD2 for D (7 bases). The CDR3 has 15 amino acids. V gave up 5 bases and J gave up 2 bases, with 16 bases separating them. The V gene's germline CDR1 is SGHVS and CDR2 FQNEAQ. The CDR3 loop reads CASSAYRGAPYEQYF. CDR3 in DNA: TGTGCCAGCAGCGCCTATCGGGGGGCCCCCTACGAGCAGTACTTC.